This TCR beta chain was obtained from a study of CD8+ T cells in alopecia areata (dated by TCRdb to 2016 to 2018). Concerning the study at large: Treated patients were enrolled in an open-label pilot trial of oral tofacitinib at 5 to 10 mg twice daily for moderate-to-severe alopecia areata. Clonality in the scalp was compared among normal scalp (n=4), patchy alopecia areata scalp (n=8), and alopecia totalis/universalis scalp (n=8). Biopsies were taken from tofacitinib-treated patients at baseline and again at 4 and 24 weeks into treatment, and several of those patients also had a later scalp biopsy. In humans, TCRbeta sequencing was performed on scalp tissue and on sorted CD4+ and CD8+ peripheral blood T cells from healthy controls and from patients with patchy or totalis/universalis alopecia areata. TCRbeta CDR3 regions were amplified by immunoSEQ multiplex PCR with 35 Vbeta forward and 13 Jbeta reverse primers. To study T cell clonal expansion in alopecia areata, the researchers applied high-throughput TCRbeta sequencing to both the C3H/HeJ mouse model and human patients. RNA was obtained with the PAXgene miRNA kit for fixed scalp, the miRNeasy kit for PBMCs, and the RNeasy kit for mouse skin. Patients stayed on tofacitinib for 6 to 18 months and then had 6 months of follow-up off drug so that delayed response and recurrence could be assessed. The paper as a whole reports these results and caveats: Compared with normal scalp, lesional scalp had higher clonality and more expanded CD8+ clones, particularly in alopecia totalis/universalis, a pattern that suggests antigenic drive. TCR sequences shared between patients were less clear than in mice, possibly partly because of HLA diversity in the patient population. Resident alphabeta T cells in normal human skin are also sequenced, complicating scalp TCR repertoire analysis, unlike mouse skin dominated by gammadelta T cells.

This clone was seen many times. Its binding antigen is unknown. The sample holds no much larger clone one base away, and base qualities are not on file. The sample's time point label, in plain terms: baseline before oral tofacitinib. Lesional scalp punch biopsies and peripheral blood were collected from alopecia areata patients. After PBMCs were isolated by density centrifugation and stained for CD3, CD4 and CD8, a FACSAria was used to sort CD4+ and CD8+ T cells. The library was prepared using the immunoSEQ multiplex PCR assay. RNA was extracted from all samples and reverse transcribed into cDNA as template for TCR sequencing. SuperScript III was used to make first-strand cDNA, primed with a 2:1 mix of oligo-dT and random hexamers. A synthetic immune receptor repertoire was used to gauge amplification bias, and whatever bias remained was removed computationally. The study's own analysis went as follows. Raw reads were preprocessed to remove errors, and CDR3 was defined according to IMGT conventions as the region from the conserved cysteine to phenylalanine. Clonality was calculated as 1 minus Shannon entropy normalized by log2 of the number of productive unique TCRs. Whether each scalp clone was CD4 or CD8 was inferred by checking scalp TCRbeta sequences against the CD4 and CD8 repertoires from sorted blood. The clones in this table, taken by TCRdb from immuneACCESS, are in-frame only. Not every clone is retained; where verified, under half of the shortfall comes from an unresolved V gene, and the cause of the rest is unknown. The DNA was the basis for D and trimming; V, J and clone size are from that table. This sample is represented by tens of thousands of clones; roughly 61% of them were singletons. The ten biggest clones cover over 15% of the sample.

Spanning cysteine to phenylalanine, the CDR3 consists of 14 amino acids. Just the 42-base CDR3 DNA is kept, in frame starting at base 1. The receptor comes from a human donor with alopecia areata. The rearranged chain carries TRBV21-1 and TRBJ1-2; the D segment call TRBD1 is taken from the table without a DNA check. TRBV21-1 is deemed a pseudogene. The source was CD8+ T cells sorted from blood, collected at week 0. The CDR3 has the sequence CASSARQGRYGYTF. The DNA is TGTGCCAGCAGCGCCCGACAGGGGCGGTATGGCTACACCTTC.